This T cell receptor beta chain appears in the sequencing data of a study of blood T cell repertoires in COVID-19. Turning to the study itself: Italy, Spain and the United States were the sources of the convalescent and acute COVID-19 samples. T cells, B-cell-depleted T cells, or PBMCs provided the cDNA or gDNA that served as material.

In the source study's methods: It was from reference gene primer amplification that nucleated cell counts were estimated. Assay used: immunoSEQ multiplex PCR; TCRdb lists only in-frame clones, some missing. The V and J calls and clone size come from that table; D and trimming were worked out from the DNA. The data contain 88,000 or so clones, 81% of them singletons. The CDR3 consists of 16 residues. With V trimmed by 0 bases and J by 2 bases, 5 bases remained unmatched. CDR1 is SGHRS and CDR2 is YFSETQ in the germline V gene. The sequencing sample was made of peripheral blood. This TCR was recovered from a man between 60 and 70 years old with acute or convalescent COVID-19. The chain has TRBV5-1 and TRBJ2-3; TRBD2 matches 8 bases. The DNA of the CDR3 is TGCGCCAGCAGCTTGGTGGCGGGAGGATACACAGATACGCAGTATTTT. Amino acids: CASSLVAGGYTDTQYF.